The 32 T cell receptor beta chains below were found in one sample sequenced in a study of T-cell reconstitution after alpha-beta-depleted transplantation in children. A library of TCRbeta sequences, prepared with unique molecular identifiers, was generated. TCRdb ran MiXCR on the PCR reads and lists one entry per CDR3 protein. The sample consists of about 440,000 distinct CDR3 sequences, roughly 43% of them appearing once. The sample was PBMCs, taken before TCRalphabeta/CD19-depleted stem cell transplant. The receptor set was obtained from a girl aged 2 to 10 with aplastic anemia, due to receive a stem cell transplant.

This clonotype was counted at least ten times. This CDR3 reads CASRPLAATNEQFF. The CDR3 DNA follows: TGCGCCAGCAGGCCCCTGGCAGCTACCAATGAGCAGTTCTTC. The chain combines TRBV5-1 with TRBJ2-1; D gene uncertain. The CDR3 is made up of 14 amino acids. Per the germline V gene, CDR1 is SGHRS and CDR2 is YFSETQ. Trimming took 5 bases from V and 6 from J, leaving 15 bases between them.

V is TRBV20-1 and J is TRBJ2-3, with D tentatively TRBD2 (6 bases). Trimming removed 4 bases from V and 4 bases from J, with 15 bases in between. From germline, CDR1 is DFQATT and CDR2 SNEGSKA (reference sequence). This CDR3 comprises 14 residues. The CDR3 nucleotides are TGCAGTGCTATAAAGCGGGCTAGCGCAGATACGCAGTATTTT. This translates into CSAIKRASADTQYF.

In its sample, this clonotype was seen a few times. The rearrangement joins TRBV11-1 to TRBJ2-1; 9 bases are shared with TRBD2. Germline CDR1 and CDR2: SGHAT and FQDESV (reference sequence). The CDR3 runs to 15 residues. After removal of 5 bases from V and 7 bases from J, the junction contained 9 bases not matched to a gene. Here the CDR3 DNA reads TGTGCCAGCAGCATAAGCGGGAGGCCGGGGAATGAGCAGTTCTTC. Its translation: CASSISGRPGNEQFF.

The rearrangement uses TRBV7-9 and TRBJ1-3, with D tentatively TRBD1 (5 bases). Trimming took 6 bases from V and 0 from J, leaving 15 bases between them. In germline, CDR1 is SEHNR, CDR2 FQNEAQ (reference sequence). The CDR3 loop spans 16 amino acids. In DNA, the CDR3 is TGTGCCAGCAGAAGAAACAGGTCCTCCTCTGGAAACACCATATATTTT. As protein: CASRRNRSSSGNTIYF. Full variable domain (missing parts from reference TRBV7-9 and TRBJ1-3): DTGVSQNPRHKITKRGQNVTFRCDPISEHNRLYWYRQTLGQGPEFLTYFQNEAQLEKSRLLSDRFSAERPKGSFSTLEIQRTEQGDSAMYLCASRRNRSSSGNTIYFGEGSWLTVV.

The DNA for the CDR3 is TGCAGCTCCCTTGGGGGGGGTGACTCCTACAATGAGCAGTTCTTC. It codes for CSSLGGGDSYNEQFF. The genes are TRBV29-1 and TRBJ2-1; 7 bases match TRBD2. Germline trimming cut 8 bases from V and 0 bases from J; bases unmatched to any gene: 10. Germline V gives CDR1 SQVTM, CDR2 ANQGSEA. The CDR3 consists of 15 residues.

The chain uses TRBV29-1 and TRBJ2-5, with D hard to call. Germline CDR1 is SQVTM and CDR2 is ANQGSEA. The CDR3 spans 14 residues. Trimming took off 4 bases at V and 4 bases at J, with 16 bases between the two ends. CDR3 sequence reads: CSVAIMEHLETQYF. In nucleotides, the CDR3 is TGCAGCGTTGCAATTATGGAGCACCTAGAGACCCAGTACTTC.

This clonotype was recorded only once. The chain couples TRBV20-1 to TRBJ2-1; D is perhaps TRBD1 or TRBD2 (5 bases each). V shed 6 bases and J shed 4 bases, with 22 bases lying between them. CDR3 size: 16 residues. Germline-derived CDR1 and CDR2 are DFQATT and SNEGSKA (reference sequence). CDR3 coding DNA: TGCAGTGCCACGGTTCGAGGGGCCTCCTCGTACAATGAGCAGTTCTTC. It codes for CSATVRGASSYNEQFF.

In nucleotides, the CDR3 is TGTGCCTGGAGTGTATCGGCAGGGTATGAGCAGTTCTTC. Translated, it gives CAWSVSAGYEQFF. The rearrangement uses TRBV30 and TRBJ2-1, with D tentatively TRBD1 (5 bases). Trimming removed 0 bases at V and 8 bases at J, with 11 bases between. The CDR3 consists of 13 residues. Germline-derived CDR1 and CDR2 are GTSNPN and SVGIG (reference sequence). The variable domain in full, completed from reference TRBV30 and TRBJ2-1, reads SQTIHQWPATLVQPVGSPLSLECTVEGTSNPNLYWYRQAAGRGLQLLFYSVGIGQISSEVPQNLSASRPQDRQFILSSKKLLLSDSGFYLCAWSVSAGYEQFFGPGTRLTVL.

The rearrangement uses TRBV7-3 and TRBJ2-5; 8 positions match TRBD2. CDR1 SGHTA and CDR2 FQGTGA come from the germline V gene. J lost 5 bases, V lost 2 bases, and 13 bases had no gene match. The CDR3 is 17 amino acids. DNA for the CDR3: TGTGCCAGCAGCTTAGGGGTTGTACGGGGGGGCGAGGAGACCCAGTACTTC. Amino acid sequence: CASSLGVVRGGEETQYF.

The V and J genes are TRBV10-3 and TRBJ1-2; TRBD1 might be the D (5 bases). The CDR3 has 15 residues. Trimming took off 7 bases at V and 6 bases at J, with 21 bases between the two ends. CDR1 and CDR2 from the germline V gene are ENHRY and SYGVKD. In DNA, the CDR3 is TGTGCCATCACCGCCCGTCCTGACAGCCCCGATGGCTACACCTTC. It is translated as CAITARPDSPDGYTF.

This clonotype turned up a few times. CDR3 in amino acids: CSATRGPTYEQYF. For the CDR3, the DNA is TGCAGTGCCACCCGTGGACCCACCTACGAGCAGTACTTC. The V gene is TRBV20-1, the J gene TRBJ2-7, with no clear D. V lost 6 bases to trimming and J lost 2 bases, with 14 bases between them. This CDR3 spans 13 amino acids. Germline loops: CDR1 DFQATT, CDR2 SNEGSKA (reference sequence).

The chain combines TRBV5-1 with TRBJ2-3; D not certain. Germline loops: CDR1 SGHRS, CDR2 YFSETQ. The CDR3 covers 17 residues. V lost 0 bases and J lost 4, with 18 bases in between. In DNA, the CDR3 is TGCGCCAGCAGCTTGGCCCCCCGCGCGGCGCCCCCAGATACGCAGTATTTT. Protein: CASSLAPRAAPPDTQYF.

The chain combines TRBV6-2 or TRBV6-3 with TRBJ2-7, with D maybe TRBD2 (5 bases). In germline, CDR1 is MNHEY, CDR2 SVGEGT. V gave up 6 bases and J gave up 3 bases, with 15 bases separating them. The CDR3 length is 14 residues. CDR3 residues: CASRRQRLSYEQYF. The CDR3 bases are TGTGCCAGCAGACGGCAGCGGTTGAGCTACGAGCAGTACTTC.

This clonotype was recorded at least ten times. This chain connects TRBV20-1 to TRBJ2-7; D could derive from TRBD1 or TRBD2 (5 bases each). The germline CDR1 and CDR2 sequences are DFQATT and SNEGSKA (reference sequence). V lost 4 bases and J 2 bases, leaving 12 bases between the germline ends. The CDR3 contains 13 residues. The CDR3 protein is CSATRDGAYEQYF. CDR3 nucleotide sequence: TGCAGTGCTACCCGGGACGGAGCCTACGAGCAGTACTTC.

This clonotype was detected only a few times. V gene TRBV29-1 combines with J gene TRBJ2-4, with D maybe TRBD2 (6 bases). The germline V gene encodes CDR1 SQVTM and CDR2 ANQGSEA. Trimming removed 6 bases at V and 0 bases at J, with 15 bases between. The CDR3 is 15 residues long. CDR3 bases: TGCAGCGTCGCGGGGTGGGAACTAGCCAAAAACATTCAGTACTTC. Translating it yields CSVAGWELAKNIQYF.

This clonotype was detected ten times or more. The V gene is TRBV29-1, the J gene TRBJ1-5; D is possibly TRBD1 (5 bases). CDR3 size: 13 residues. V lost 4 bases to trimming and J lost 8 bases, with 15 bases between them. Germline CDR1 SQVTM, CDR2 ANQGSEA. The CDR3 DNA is TGCAGCGTTGCTCCCTCTGGAGGGGAGCCCCAGCATTTT. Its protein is CSVAPSGGEPQHF. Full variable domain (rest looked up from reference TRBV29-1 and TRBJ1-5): SAVISQKPSRDICQRGTSLTIQCQVDSQVTMMFWYRQQPGQSLTLIATANQGSEATYESGFVIDKFPISRPNLTFSTLTVSNMSPEDSSIYLCSVAPSGGEPQHFGDGTRLSIL.

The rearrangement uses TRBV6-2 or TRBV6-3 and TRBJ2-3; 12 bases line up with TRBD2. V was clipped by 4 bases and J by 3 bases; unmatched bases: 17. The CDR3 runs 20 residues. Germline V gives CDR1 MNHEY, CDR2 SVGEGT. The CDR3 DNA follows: TGTGCCAGCAGTTTCCACACCCCCATAGCTAGCGGGAGGGTTACAGATACGCAGTATTTT. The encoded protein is CASSFHTPIASGRVTDTQYF.

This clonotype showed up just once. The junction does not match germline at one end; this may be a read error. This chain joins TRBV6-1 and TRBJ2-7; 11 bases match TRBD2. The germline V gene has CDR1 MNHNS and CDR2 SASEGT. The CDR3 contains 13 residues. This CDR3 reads CARRTSGSYEQYF. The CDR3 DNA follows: TGTGCCCGCAGGACTAGCGGGTCCTACGAGCAGTACTTC.

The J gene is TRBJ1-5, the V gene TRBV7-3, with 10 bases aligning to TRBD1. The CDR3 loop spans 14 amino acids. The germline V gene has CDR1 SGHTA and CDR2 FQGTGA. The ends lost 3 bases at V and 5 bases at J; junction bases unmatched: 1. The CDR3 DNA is TGTGCCAGCAGCTTGACAGGGGGCGATCAGCCCCAGCATTTT. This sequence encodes CASSLTGGDQPQHF.

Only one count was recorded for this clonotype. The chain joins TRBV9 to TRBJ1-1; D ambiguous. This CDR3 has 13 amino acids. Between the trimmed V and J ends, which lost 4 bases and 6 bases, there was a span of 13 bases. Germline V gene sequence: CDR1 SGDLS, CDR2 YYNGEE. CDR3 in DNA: TGTGCCAGCAGCCTTCGAAGTTACGCTGAAGCTTTCTTT. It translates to CASSLRSYAEAFF.

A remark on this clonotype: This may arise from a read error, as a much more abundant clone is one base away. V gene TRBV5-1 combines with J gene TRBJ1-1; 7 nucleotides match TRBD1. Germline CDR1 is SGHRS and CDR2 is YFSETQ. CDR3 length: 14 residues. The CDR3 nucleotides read TGCGCCTGCAGCGGACAGGTATCGAACACTGAAGCTTTCTTT. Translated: CACSGQVSNTEAFF.

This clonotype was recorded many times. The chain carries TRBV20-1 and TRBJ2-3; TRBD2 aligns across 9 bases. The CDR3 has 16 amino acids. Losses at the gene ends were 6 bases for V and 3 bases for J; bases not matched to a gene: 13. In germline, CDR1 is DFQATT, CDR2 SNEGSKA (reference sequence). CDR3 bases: TGCAGTGCGCCGGGATGGGCGGGAGGGAGAACAGATACGCAGTATTTT. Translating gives CSAPGWAGGRTDTQYF.

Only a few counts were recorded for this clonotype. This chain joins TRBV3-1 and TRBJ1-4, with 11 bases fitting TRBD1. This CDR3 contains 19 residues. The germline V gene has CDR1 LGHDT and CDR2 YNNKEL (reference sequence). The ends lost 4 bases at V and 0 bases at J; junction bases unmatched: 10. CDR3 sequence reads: CASSLFRDRGIPTNEKLFF. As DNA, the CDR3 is TGTGCCAGCAGCCTTTTCCGGGACAGGGGGATTCCAACTAATGAAAAACTGTTTTTT.

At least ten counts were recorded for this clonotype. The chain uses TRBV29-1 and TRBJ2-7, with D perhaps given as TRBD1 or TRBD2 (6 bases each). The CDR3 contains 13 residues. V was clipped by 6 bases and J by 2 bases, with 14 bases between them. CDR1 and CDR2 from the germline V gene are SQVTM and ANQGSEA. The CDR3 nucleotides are TGCAGCGTATCAAGGGGGGTAACCTACGAGCAGTACTTC. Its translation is CSVSRGVTYEQYF.

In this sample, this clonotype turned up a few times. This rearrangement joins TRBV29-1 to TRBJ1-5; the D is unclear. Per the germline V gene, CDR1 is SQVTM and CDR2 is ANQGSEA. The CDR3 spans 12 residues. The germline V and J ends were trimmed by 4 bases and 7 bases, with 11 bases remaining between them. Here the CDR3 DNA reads TGCAGCGTTGCGGAGGGCGGGCAGCCCCAGCATTTT. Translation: CSVAEGGQPQHF.

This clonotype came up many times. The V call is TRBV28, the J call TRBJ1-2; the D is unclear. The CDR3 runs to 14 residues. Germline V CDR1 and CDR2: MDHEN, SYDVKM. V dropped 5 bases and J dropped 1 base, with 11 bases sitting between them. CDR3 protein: CASSIPGRNYGYTF. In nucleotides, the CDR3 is TGTGCCAGCAGTATCCCGGGCCGTAACTATGGCTACACCTTC.

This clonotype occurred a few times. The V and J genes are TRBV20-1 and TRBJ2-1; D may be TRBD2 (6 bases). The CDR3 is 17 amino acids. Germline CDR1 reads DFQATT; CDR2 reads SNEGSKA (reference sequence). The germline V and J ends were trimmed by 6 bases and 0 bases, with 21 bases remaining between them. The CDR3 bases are TGCAGTGCCCCGGTCGGGAGCACGCCGAGCTCCTACAATGAGCAGTTCTTC. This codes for CSAPVGSTPSSYNEQFF.

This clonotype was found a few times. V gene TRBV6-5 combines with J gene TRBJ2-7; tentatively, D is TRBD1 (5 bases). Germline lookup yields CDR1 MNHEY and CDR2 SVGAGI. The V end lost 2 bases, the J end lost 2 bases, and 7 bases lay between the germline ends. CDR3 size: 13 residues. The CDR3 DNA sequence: TGTGCCAGCAGTTACGGACACACCTACGAGCAGTACTTC. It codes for CASSYGHTYEQYF.

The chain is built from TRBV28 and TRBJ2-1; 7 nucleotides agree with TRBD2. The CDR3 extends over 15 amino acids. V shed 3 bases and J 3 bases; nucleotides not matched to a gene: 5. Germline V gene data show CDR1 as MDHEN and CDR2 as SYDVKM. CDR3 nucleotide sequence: TGTGCCAGCAGTTTGTTTGCGGGGGACTACAATGAGCAGTTCTTC. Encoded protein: CASSLFAGDYNEQFF.

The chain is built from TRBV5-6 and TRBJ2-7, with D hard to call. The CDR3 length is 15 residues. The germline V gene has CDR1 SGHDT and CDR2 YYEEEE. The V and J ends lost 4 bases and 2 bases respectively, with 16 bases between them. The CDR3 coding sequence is TGTGCCAGCAGCCCTAGGATTTACCCCACCTACGAGCAGTACTTC. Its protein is CASSPRIYPTYEQYF.

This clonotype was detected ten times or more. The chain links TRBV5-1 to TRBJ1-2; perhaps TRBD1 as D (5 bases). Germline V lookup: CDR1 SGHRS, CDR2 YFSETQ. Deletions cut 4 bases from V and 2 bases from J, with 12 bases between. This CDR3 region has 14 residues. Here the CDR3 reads CASSTGGGNYGYTF. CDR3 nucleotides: TGCGCCAGCAGCACCGGCGGGGGGAACTATGGCTACACCTTC. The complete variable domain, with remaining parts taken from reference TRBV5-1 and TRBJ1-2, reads KAGVTQTPRYLIKTRGQQVTLSCSPISGHRSVSWYQQTPGQGLQFLFEYFSETQRNKGNFPGRFSGRQFSNSRSEMNVSTLELGDSALYLCASSTGGGNYGYTFGSGTRLTVV.

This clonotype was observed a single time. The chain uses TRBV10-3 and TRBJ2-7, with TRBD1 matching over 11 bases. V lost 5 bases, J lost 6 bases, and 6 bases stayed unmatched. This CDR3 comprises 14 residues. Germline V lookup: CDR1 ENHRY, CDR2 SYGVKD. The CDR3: CAISPGQGVGEQYF. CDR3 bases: TGTGCCATCAGTCCGGGACAGGGGGTTGGCGAGCAGTACTTC.